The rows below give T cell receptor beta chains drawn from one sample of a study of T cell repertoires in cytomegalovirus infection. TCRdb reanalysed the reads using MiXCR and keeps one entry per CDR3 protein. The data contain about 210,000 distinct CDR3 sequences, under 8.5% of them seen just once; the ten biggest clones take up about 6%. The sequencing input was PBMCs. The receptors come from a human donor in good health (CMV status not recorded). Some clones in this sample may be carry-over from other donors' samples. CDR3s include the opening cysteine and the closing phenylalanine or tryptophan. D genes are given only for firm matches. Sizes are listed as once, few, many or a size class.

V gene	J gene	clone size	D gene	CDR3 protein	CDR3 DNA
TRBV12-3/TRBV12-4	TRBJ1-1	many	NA	CASSLNQPGTEAFF	TGTGCCAGCAGTCTGAACCAACCTGGCACTGAAGCTTTCTTT
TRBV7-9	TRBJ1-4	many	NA	CASSLGGQQNNEKLFF	TGTGCCAGCAGCTTAGGTGGACAGCAGAATAATGAAAAACTGTTTTTT
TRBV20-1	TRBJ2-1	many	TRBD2	CSASTAGGPYNEQFF	TGCAGTGCGTCAACAGCGGGGGGTCCGTACAATGAGCAGTTCTTC
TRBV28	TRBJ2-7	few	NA	CASTGTVHYEQYF	TGTGCCAGCACTGGGACTGTCCACTACGAGCAGTACTTC
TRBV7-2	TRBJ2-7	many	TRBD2	CASSSQAGFTYEQYF	TGTGCCAGCAGCTCTCAAGCGGGGTTTACCTACGAGCAGTACTTC
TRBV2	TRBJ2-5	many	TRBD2	CASSEAGGGRQETQYF	TGTGCCAGCAGTGAAGCAGGCGGGGGTCGACAAGAGACCCAGTACTTC
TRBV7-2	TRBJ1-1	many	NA	CASSSSLMNTEAFF	TGTGCCAGCAGCTCGTCCCTTATGAACACTGAAGCTTTCTTT
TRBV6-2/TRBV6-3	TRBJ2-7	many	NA	CASSYVGQRAYEQYF	TGTGCCAGCAGTTACGTTGGACAGAGGGCCTACGAGCAGTACTTC
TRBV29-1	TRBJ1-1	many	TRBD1	CSVDQGGTEAFF	TGCAGCGTTGATCAGGGGGGCACTGAAGCTTTCTTT
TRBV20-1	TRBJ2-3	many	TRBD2	CSARLGLGTDTQYF	TGCAGTGCTAGACTGGGACTAGGCACAGATACGCAGTATTTT
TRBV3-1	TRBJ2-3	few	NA	CASSRSTSTDTQYF	TGTGCCAGCAGCCGGAGTACTAGCACAGATACGCAGTATTTT
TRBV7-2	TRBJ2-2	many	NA	CASSLGGITGELFF	TGTGCCAGCAGCTTGGGGGGAATCACCGGGGAGCTGTTTTTT